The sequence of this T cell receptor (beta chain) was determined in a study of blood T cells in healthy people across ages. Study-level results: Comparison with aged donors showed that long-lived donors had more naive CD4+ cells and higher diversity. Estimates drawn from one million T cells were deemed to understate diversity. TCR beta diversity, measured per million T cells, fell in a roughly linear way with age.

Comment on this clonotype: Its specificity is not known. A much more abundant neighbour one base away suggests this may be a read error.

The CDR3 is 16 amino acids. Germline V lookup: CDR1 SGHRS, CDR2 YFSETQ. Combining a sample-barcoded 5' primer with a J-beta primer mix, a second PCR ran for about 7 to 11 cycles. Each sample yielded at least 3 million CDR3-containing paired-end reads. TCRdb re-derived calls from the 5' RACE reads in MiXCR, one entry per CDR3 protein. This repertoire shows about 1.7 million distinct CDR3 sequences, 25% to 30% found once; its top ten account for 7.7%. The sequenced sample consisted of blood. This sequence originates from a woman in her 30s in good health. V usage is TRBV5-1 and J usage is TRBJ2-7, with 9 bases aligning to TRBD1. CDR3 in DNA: TGCGCCAGCAGCTTGGGGACAGGGGCTGTGGACTACGAGCAGGACTTC. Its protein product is CASSLGTGAVDYEQDF.